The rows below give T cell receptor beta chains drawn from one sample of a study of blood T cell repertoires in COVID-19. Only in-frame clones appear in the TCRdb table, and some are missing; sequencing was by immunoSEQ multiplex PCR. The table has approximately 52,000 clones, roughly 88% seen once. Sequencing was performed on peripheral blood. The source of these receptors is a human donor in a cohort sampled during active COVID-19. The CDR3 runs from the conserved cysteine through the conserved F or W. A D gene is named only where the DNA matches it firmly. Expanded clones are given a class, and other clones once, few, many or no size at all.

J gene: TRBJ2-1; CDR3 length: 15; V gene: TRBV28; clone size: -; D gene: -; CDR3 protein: CASSPPYRAYNEQFF; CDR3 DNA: TGTGCCAGCAGTCCCCCCTACAGGGCCTACAATGAGCAGTTCTTC
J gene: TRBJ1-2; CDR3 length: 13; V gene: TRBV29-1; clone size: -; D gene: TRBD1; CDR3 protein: CSVSPGGNYGYTF; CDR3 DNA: TGCAGCGTGTCGCCAGGGGGCAACTATGGCTACACCTTC
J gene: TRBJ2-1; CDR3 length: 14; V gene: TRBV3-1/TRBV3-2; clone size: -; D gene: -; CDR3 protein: CASSLTDSHNEQFF; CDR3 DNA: TGTGCCAGCAGCCTGACGGACTCTCACAATGAGCAGTTCTTC
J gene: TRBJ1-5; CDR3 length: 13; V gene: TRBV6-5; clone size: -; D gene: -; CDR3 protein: CASRQGLNQPQHF; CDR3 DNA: TGTGCCAGCAGGCAGGGCTTAAATCAGCCCCAGCATTTT
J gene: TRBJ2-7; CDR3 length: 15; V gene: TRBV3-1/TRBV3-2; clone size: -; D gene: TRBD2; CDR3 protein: CASSQGTSGPYEQYF; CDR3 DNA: TGTGCCAGCAGCCAAGGGACTAGCGGTCCCTACGAGCAGTACTTC
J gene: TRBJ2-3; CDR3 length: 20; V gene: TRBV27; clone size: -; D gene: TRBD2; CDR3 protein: CASSSLGSQPGGRSTDTQYF; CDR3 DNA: TGTGCCAGCAGTTCCCTCGGTTCCCAACCGGGGGGGCGGAGCACAGATACGCAGTATTTT
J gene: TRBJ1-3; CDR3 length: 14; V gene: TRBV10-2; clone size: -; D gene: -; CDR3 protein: CASSVGGAGNTIYF; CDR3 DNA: TGCGCCAGCAGTGTGGGGGGAGCTGGAAACACCATATATTTT
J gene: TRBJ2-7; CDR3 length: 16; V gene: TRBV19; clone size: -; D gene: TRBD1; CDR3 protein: CASSIGAGYRGYEQYF; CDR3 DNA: TGTGCCAGTAGTATAGGGGCGGGCTACAGGGGCTACGAGCAGTACTTC
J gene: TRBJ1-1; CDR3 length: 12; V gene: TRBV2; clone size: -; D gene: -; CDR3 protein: CASTGDGTEAFF; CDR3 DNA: TGTGCCAGCACAGGGGATGGCACTGAAGCTTTCTTT
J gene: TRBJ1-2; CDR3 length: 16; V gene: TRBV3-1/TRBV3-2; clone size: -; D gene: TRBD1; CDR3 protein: CASSQGRGGQAGLHTF; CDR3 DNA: TGTGCCAGCAGCCAAGGACGGGGCGGACAGGCTGGTCTTCACACCTTC
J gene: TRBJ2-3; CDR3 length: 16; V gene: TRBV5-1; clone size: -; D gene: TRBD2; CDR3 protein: CASSLGLAGPEDTQYF; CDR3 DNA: TGCGCCAGCAGCTTGGGGCTAGCGGGTCCGGAGGATACGCAGTATTTT
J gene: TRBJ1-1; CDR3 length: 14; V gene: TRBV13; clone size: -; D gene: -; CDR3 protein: CASSLLAAGSEAFF; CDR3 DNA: TGTGCCAGCAGCTTACTGGCCGCGGGTTCTGAAGCTTTCTTT
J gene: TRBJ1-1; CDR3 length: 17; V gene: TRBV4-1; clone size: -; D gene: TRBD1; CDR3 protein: CASSQRGLDRVNTEAFF; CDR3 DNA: TGCGCCAGCAGCCAAAGGGGGCTGGACAGGGTGAACACTGAAGCTTTCTTT
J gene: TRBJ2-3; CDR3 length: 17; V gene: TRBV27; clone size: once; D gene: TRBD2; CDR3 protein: CASSPLLLAGVGDTQYF; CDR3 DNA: TGTGCCAGCAGTCCCCTCCTACTAGCGGGAGTAGGAGATACGCAGTATTTT
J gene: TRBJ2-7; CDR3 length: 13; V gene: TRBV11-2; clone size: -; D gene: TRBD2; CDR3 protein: CASSFIGGAEQYF; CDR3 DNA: TGTGCCAGCAGCTTCATCGGGGGGGCCGAGCAGTACTTC
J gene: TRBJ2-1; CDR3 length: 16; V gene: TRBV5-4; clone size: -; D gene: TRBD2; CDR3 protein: CASSLMGSSGIGEQFF; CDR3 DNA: TGTGCCAGCAGCCTCATGGGGTCTAGCGGGATAGGTGAGCAGTTCTTC
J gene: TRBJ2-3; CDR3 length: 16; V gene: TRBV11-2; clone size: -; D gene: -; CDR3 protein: CASSSLRGAGTDTQYF; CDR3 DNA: TGTGCCAGCAGCTCTCTACGGGGGGCGGGAACAGATACGCAGTATTTT
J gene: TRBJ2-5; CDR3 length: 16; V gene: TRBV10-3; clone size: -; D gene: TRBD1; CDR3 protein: CAISESGQGSQETQYF; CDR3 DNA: TGTGCCATCAGTGAGTCTGGACAGGGGAGCCAAGAGACCCAGTACTTC
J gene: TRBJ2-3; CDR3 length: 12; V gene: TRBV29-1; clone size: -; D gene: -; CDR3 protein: CSVDAGPDTQYF; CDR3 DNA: TGCAGCGTTGACGCGGGCCCAGATACGCAGTATTTT
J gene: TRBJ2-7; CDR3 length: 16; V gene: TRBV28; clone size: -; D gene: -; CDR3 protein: CASAALSNWDTHEQYF; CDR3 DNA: TGTGCCAGCGCGGCACTCAGTAACTGGGACACCCACGAGCAGTACTTC
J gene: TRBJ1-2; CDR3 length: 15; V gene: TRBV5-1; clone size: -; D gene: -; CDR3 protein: CASSFEGRQFPTPAF; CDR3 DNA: TGCGCCAGCAGCTTCGAAGGGCGACAGTTCCCCACCCCAGCCTTC
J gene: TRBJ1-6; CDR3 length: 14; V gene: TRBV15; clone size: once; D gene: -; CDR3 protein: CATSAVPNYSPLHF; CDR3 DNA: TGTGCCACCAGCGCCGTTCCAAACTATTCACCCCTCCACTTT